The rows below give T cell receptor beta chains drawn from one sample of a study of persistence of HIV-infected CD4 T cells. The protocol was immunoSEQ multiplex PCR, while the TCRdb copy is restricted to in-frame clones and leaves out a portion. The sample includes around 26,000 clones, under 80% of them seen just once. Their antigen targets remain unknown. This specimen consisted of CD4+ T cells sorted from PBMCs after roughly 18-hour stimulation, obtained from a patient who received antiretroviral therapy. The receptors here all came from an adult man with HIV who was CMV-seropositive. The CDR3 runs from the conserved cysteine through the conserved F or W. The D gene is left open where the match is weak. A row's size may be missing; if present it is once, few, many or a size class.

j_call d_call clone_size v_call cdr3_aa cdr3_nt
TRBJ2-1 TRBD2 . TRBV14 CASSQDRASGKQFF TGTGCCAGCAGCCAAGATCGCGCTAGCGGAAAGCAGTTCTTC
TRBJ2-3 . . TRBV10-3 CAIRRTDTQYF TGTGCCATCAGACGCACAGATACGCAGTATTTT
TRBJ2-1 . . TRBV5-1 CASSFGFGSSYNEQFF TGCGCCAGCAGCTTTGGGTTTGGTAGCTCCTACAATGAGCAGTTCTTC
TRBJ1-3 . . TRBV27 CASSFTLGGNTIYF TGTGCCAGCAGTTTTACGCTGGGAGGAAACACCATATATTTT
TRBJ1-4 TRBD1 . TRBV18 CASSRQGNEKLFF TGTGCCAGCTCACGACAGGGTAATGAAAAACTGTTTTTT
TRBJ1-2 . . TRBV3-1/TRBV3-2 CASSQTGLYGYTF TGTGCCAGCAGCCAGACAGGTCTCTATGGCTACACCTTC
TRBJ2-6 . . TRBV7-2 CASSLYRAGANVLTF TGTGCCAGCAGCTTGTACAGGGCTGGGGCCAACGTCCTGACTTTC
TRBJ1-6 . few TRBV6-6 CASSYLTNRDDSPLHF TGTGCCAGCAGTTACCTAACTAACAGGGACGATTCACCCCTCCACTTT
TRBJ2-7 . . TRBV12-3/TRBV12-4 CAMGTGLGYEQYF TGTGCCATGGGTACGGGGCTGGGCTACGAGCAGTACTTC
TRBJ1-1 TRBD1 . TRBV7-9 CASSFGTGVSNTEAFF TGTGCCAGCAGCTTTGGGACAGGGGTATCGAACACTGAAGCTTTCTTT
TRBJ1-5 . . TRBV2 CASGFRTVSQPQHF TGTGCCAGCGGCTTTCGGACAGTCAGCCAGCCCCAGCATTTT
TRBJ2-7 . . TRBV19 CASSLEHRYEQYF TGTGCCAGTAGTCTTGAACACCGCTACGAGCAGTACTTC
TRBJ1-2 . . TRBV4-1 CASSLTARNNYGYTF TGCGCCAGCAGCCTGACAGCGAGAAATAATTATGGCTACACCTTC
TRBJ1-2 TRBD1 few TRBV6-5 CASTQDRGWDGYTF TGTGCCAGCACCCAGGACAGGGGTTGGGATGGCTACACCTTC
TRBJ2-7 . . TRBV4-2 CASSQDLWGGDSSYEQYF TGTGCCAGCAGCCAAGACCTCTGGGGGGGCGATTCTTCCTACGAGCAGTACTTC
TRBJ2-2 . . TRBV2 CASNRVVTGELFF TGTGCCAGCAACAGGGTAGTGACCGGGGAGCTGTTTTTT
TRBJ1-6 . medium-sized TRBV6-1 CASSESLDSSWAPLHF TGTGCCAGCAGTGAAAGCTTGGACAGTTCTTGGGCACCCCTCCACTTT
TRBJ2-1 TRBD2 . TRBV2 CASSPRTSGGRLNEQFF TGTGCCAGCAGCCCTCGGACTAGCGGGGGGAGGTTGAATGAGCAGTTCTTC
TRBJ2-3 TRBD1 . TRBV14 CASTGTGGWDTQYF TGTGCCAGCACGGGAACAGGGGGCTGGGATACGCAGTATTTT
TRBJ2-7 . . TRBV4-2 CASSRKGDAEQYF TGTGCCAGCAGCCGAAAGGGGGATGCCGAGCAGTACTTC
TRBJ2-7 TRBD1 . TRBV18 CASSPGTGGSYEQYF TGTGCCAGCTCCCCCGGGACAGGGGGGTCCTACGAGCAGTACTTC
TRBJ2-1 TRBD1 . TRBV18 CASSPNKQGADEQFF TGTGCCAGCTCACCAAATAAACAGGGGGCGGATGAGCAGTTCTTC
TRBJ1-1 . . TRBV19 CASSPRELNTEAFF TGTGCCAGTAGTCCCAGGGAATTGAACACTGAAGCTTTCTTT
TRBJ1-2 . . TRBV2 CASSSNYGYTF TGTGCCAGCAGTAGTAACTATGGCTACACCTTC
TRBJ2-7 TRBD1 few TRBV19 CASSTQDRAYEQYF TGTGCCAGTAGTACGCAGGACAGGGCCTACGAGCAGTACTTC
TRBJ1-1 . few TRBV7-3 CASSLGGVNTEAFF TGTGCCAGCAGCTTAGGGGGCGTGAACACTGAAGCTTTCTTT
TRBJ1-5 TRBD1 . TRBV7-9 CASSSHRTGDSNQPQHF TGTGCCAGCAGCTCCCACAGGACAGGGGATAGCAATCAGCCCCAGCATTTT
TRBJ2-2 . . TRBV18 CASSPPTGLNTGELFF TGTGCCAGCTCACCACCCACAGGACTGAACACCGGGGAGCTGTTTTTT
TRBJ2-2 . . TRBV5-1 CASRLVQGNTGELFF TGCGCCAGCAGGCTGGTCCAGGGGAACACCGGGGAGCTGTTTTTT
TRBJ1-1 TRBD1 . TRBV2 CASSEGQGRDTEAFF TGTGCCAGCAGTGAGGGACAGGGGCGAGACACTGAAGCTTTCTTT
TRBJ2-3 TRBD2 . TRBV6-1 CASSEFTSGGLITDTQYF TGTGCCAGCAGTGAATTCACTAGCGGGGGGCTAATCACAGATACGCAGTATTTT
TRBJ2-6 . . TRBV5-1 CASSLEGSGANVLTF TGCGCCAGCAGCTTGGAAGGGTCTGGGGCCAACGTCCTGACTTTC
TRBJ2-7 TRBD1 few TRBV6-5 CASESGQTYEQYF TGTGCCAGCGAATCGGGACAGACCTACGAGCAGTACTTC
TRBJ1-3 TRBD1 . TRBV3-1/TRBV3-2 CASSQGSRGSSGNTIYF TGTGCCAGCAGCCAAGGATCCAGGGGGAGCTCTGGAAACACCATATATTTT
TRBJ1-1 TRBD1 . TRBV18 CASSPSQGASAEAFF TGTGCCAGCTCACCAAGTCAGGGGGCAAGCGCTGAAGCTTTCTTT
TRBJ2-2 TRBD2 . TRBV9 CASTGGTHGGELFF TGTGCCAGCACGGGGGGGACCCACGGCGGGGAGCTGTTTTTT
TRBJ1-5 . . TRBV3-1/TRBV3-2 CASSHRGGNQPQHF TGTGCCAGCAGCCACAGGGGAGGGAATCAGCCCCAGCATTTT
TRBJ1-1 . . TRBV10-1 CASSLQRNTEAFF TGCGCCAGCAGTTTACAGAGGAACACTGAAGCTTTCTTT
TRBJ1-6 TRBD1 few TRBV18 CASSPPGTVINSPLHF TGTGCCAGCTCACCCCCCGGGACAGTAATAAATTCACCCCTCCACTTT
TRBJ1-3 . . TRBV6-5 CASNLGGSGNTIYF TGTGCCAGCAACCTGGGGGGGAGTGGAAACACCATATATTTT
TRBJ2-4 . . TRBV28 CATLSQGNIQYF TGTGCCACCCTGTCACAGGGAAACATTCAGTACTTC
TRBJ2-1 TRBD2 . TRBV12-5 CASGLVRRWELAGGPSYNEQFF TGTGCTAGTGGTTTGGTACGTCGGTGGGAACTAGCGGGGGGCCCCTCCTACAATGAGCAGTTCTTC
TRBJ2-7 . once TRBV7-2 CASSLGHSSYEQYF TGTGCCAGCAGCTTGGGACACAGCTCCTACGAGCAGTACTTC
TRBJ2-7 . once TRBV3-1/TRBV3-2 CASSPTGDPPLEQYF TGTGCCAGCAGCCCGACGGGGGACCCCCCCCTCGAGCAGTACTTC
TRBJ1-3 TRBD1 . TRBV9 CASSTDRQGRGNTIYF TGTGCCAGCAGCACGGACCGACAGGGGCGGGGGAACACCATATATTTT
TRBJ2-2 TRBD1 . TRBV6-1 CASSERSRGLGTGELFF TGTGCCAGCAGTGAAAGGTCCAGGGGGCTTGGGACCGGGGAGCTGTTTTTT
TRBJ1-6 . . TRBV5-1 CASSPKDNSPLHF TGCGCCAGCAGCCCGAAAGATAATTCACCCCTCCACTTT
TRBJ2-3 TRBD2 . TRBV5-1 CASSLTSGGAGSQYF TGCGCCAGCAGCTTAACTAGCGGGGGGGCCGGCTCGCAGTATTTT
TRBJ1-5 . . TRBV28 CASSITGGYSNQPQHF TGTGCCAGCAGTATTACAGGAGGCTATAGCAATCAGCCCCAGCATTTT
TRBJ2-7 TRBD1 . TRBV6-5 CASSLDRGWEQYF TGTGCCAGCAGTTTGGACAGGGGGTGGGAGCAGTACTTC
TRBJ1-5 . . TRBV18 CASSPGGDGNQPQHF TGTGCCAGCTCACCAGGGGGCGACGGCAATCAGCCCCAGCATTTT
TRBJ1-6 . . TRBV28 CASSWGTGTNSPLHF TGTGCCAGCAGTTGGGGGACGGGTACTAATTCACCCCTCCACTTT